Each of the 21 T cell receptor beta chains below was sequenced from the same sample in a study of long-term antiretroviral therapy in people with HIV. Assay version v3.0 of immunoSEQ was used, and it was run at survey level. The data were produced by immunoSEQ multiplex PCR, yet TCRdb's version contains in-frame clones alone and is incomplete. The sample lists 21,000 or so clones, under 90% occurring once. The specimen comprised unsorted PBMCs, sampled at the start of antiretroviral therapy. The receptor set was obtained from a man aged 45-65 years with HIV.

The chain joins TRBV18 to TRBJ1-1, with D perhaps TRBD1 (5 bases). Germline lookup yields CDR1 KGHSH and CDR2 LQKENI. This CDR3 is 15 amino acids long. The V and J ends lost 3 bases and 4 bases respectively, with 15 bases between them. CDR3 DNA: TGTGCCAGCTCACCCCCAAGGGCAGGGCCCACTGAAGCTTTCTTT. Residues: CASSPPRAGPTEAFF.

The chain is built from TRBV27 and TRBJ1-1; D unresolved. Looked up from germline, CDR1 is MNHEY and CDR2 is SMNVEV (reference sequence). Trimming took 5 bases from V and 3 from J, leaving 10 bases between them. The CDR3 is 13 amino acids. The CDR3: CASSVFRDTEAFF. DNA for the CDR3: TGTGCCAGCAGTGTCTTTCGGGACACTGAAGCTTTCTTT.

The chain employs TRBV19 and TRBJ1-5; the D is unclear. The length of the CDR3 is 15 residues. The germline V and J ends were trimmed by 5 bases and 6 bases, with 17 bases remaining between them. Germline lookup yields CDR1 LNHDA and CDR2 SQIVND (reference sequence). CDR3 region: CASSLFRGSGQPQHF. As DNA, the CDR3 is TGTGCCAGTAGTCTCTTTCGGGGTAGTGGTCAGCCCCAGCATTTT.

This chain connects TRBV11-2 to TRBJ2-2; no clear D. Trimming pared 2 bases from V and 2 bases from J, leaving 12 bases between. The CDR3 runs to 16 residues. Per germline, CDR1 SGHAT and CDR2 FQNNGV. DNA for the CDR3: TGTGCCAGCAGCTTATTCGGGCGCGGTAACACCGGGGAGCTGTTTTTT. It codes for CASSLFGRGNTGELFF.

This chain joins TRBV28 and TRBJ1-1, with 8 bases lining up with TRBD1. After removal of 4 bases from V and 11 bases from J, the junction contained 6 bases not matched to a gene. The CDR3 sequence is 12 residues long. Germline V gene sequence: CDR1 MDHEN, CDR2 SYDVKM. The CDR3 DNA follows: TGTGCCAGCAGTTCAGGGGGCGCTTCCGCTTTCTTT. Its translation: CASSSGGASAFF.

The chain has TRBV13 and TRBJ2-5, with TRBD2 matching over 16 bases. V shed 2 bases and J 4 bases; nucleotides not matched to a gene: 7. Germline V gene lookup returns CDR1 PRHDT and CDR2 FYEKMQ (reference sequence). The length of the CDR3 is 18 residues. Here the CDR3 reads CASSLSKGLAGGRETQYF. For the CDR3, the DNA is TGTGCCAGCAGCTTATCTAAGGGACTAGCGGGGGGGCGAGAGACCCAGTACTTC.

J is TRBJ2-2 and V is TRBV6-5; 8 bases align to TRBD2. V was clipped by 4 bases and J by 0 bases; unmatched bases: 1. This CDR3 region has 15 residues. Germline V gene sequence: CDR1 MNHEY, CDR2 SVGAGI. The CDR3 DNA follows: TGTGCCAGCAGTTTTAGCGGGACGAACACCGGGGAGCTGTTTTTT. Protein sequence: CASSFSGTNTGELFF.

Points on this clone: A read error may produce the germline difference seen at one junction end. This chain uses TRBV12-5 with TRBJ1-5, with D tentatively TRBD1 (6 bases). This CDR3 is built from 17 residues. Germline lookup yields CDR1 LGHNT and CDR2 FRNRAP. CDR3 DNA sequence: TGTGCTAGTGCCCTCCAACAGGGATTAGCTAGCGATCAGCCCCAGCATTTT. Protein product: CASALQQGLASDQPQHF. The whole variable domain, filled in from reference TRBV12-5 and TRBJ1-5, reads DARVTQTPRHKVTEMGQEVTMRCQPILGHNTVFWYRQTMMQGLELLAYFRNRAPLDDSGMPKDRFSAEMPDATLATLKIQPSEPRDSAVYFCASALQQGLASDQPQHFGDGTRLSIL.

This clone occurred once. The chain couples TRBV5-6 to TRBJ1-5; D is undetermined. V lost 0 bases and J lost 0, with 13 bases in between. Germline V gene lookup returns CDR1 SGHDT and CDR2 YYEEEE. The CDR3 sequence is 17 residues long. The CDR3 loop reads CASSLAGRLYSNQPQHF. DNA of the CDR3: TGTGCCAGCAGCTTGGCCGGGCGTCTTTATAGCAATCAGCCCCAGCATTTT.

In its sample, this clone was seen a few times. This chain joins TRBV11-2 and TRBJ2-7; 7 bases match TRBD2. Looked up from germline, CDR1 is SGHAT and CDR2 is FQNNGV. This CDR3 is 13 amino acids long. Losses at the gene ends were 3 bases for V and 2 bases for J; bases not matched to a gene: 1. DNA of the CDR3: TGTGCCAGCAGCTTCGGACTAGCCTACGAGCAGTACTTC. Its translation is CASSFGLAYEQYF.

The V and J genes are TRBV7-8 and TRBJ2-1; D call uncertain. The germline V gene has CDR1 SGHVS and CDR2 FQNEAQ. The CDR3 runs to 12 residues. With 2 bases removed from V and 8 bases from J, the gap between germline ends came to 7 bases. This CDR3 reads CASSLMIDEQFF. As DNA, the CDR3 is TGTGCCAGCAGCTTAATGATCGATGAGCAGTTCTTC.

The V and J genes are TRBV28 and TRBJ1-5; a possible D gene is TRBD1 (5 bases). This CDR3 has 14 residues. Germline V CDR1 and CDR2: MDHEN, SYDVKM. V was cut by 7 bases and J by 5 bases, with 15 bases left in between. CDR3 in amino acids: CASKNRGGDQPQHF. The DNA for the CDR3 is TGTGCCAGCAAGAATCGGGGGGGAGATCAGCCCCAGCATTTT.

This clone was detected once. The V gene is TRBV4-2, the J gene TRBJ1-1, with 9 bases matching TRBD1. Germline values: CDR1 LGHNA, CDR2 YNFKEQ. The CDR3 runs 14 residues. V lost 5 bases and J lost 3; bases outside the gene matches: 4. The CDR3, as DNA: TGTGCCAGCAGCACCCGACAGGGGGACACTGAAGCTTTCTTT. Encoded protein: CASSTRQGDTEAFF.

This clone appeared a few times. This rearrangement joins TRBV7-9 to TRBJ1-5; TRBD1 aligns across 7 bases. CDR3 length: 14 amino acids. Germline V CDR1 and CDR2: SEHNR, FQNEAQ (reference sequence). The trim removed 5 bases at V and 6 bases at J, leaving 7 bases unmatched. DNA for the CDR3: TGTGCCAGCAGCCGGGACAGCTACAGTCAGCCCCAGCATTTT. This gives the protein CASSRDSYSQPQHF.

The J gene is TRBJ2-7, the V gene TRBV2; D is undetermined. Germline CDR1 SNHLY, CDR2 FYNNEI. Trimming removed 4 bases from V and 0 bases from J, with 7 bases in between. The CDR3 covers 13 residues. The CDR3 loop reads CASSVYSSYEQYF. CDR3 in DNA: TGTGCCAGCAGTGTTTACAGCTCCTACGAGCAGTACTTC. Supplemented by reference TRBV2 and TRBJ2-7, the full variable domain reads EPEVTQTPSHQVTQMGQEVILRCVPISNHLYFYWYRQILGQKVEFLVSFYNNEISEKSEIFDDQFSVERPDGSNFTLKIRSTKLEDSAMYFCASSVYSSYEQYFGPGTRLTVT.

The chain carries TRBV27 and TRBJ1-5; D unclear. Germline V gene sequence: CDR1 MNHEY, CDR2 SMNVEV (reference sequence). CDR3 length: 16 residues. V dropped 2 bases and J dropped 2 bases, with 13 bases sitting between them. The CDR3 nucleotides read TGTGCCAGCAGTTTAGGTCCAGGCCGGGGCAATCAGCCCCAGCATTTT. It specifies CASSLGPGRGNQPQHF.

This clone was picked up one time. The chain couples TRBV30 to TRBJ2-5, with D possibly TRBD2 on 6 matching bases. The CDR3 has 15 amino acids. Germline V CDR1 and CDR2: GTSNPN, SVGIG (reference sequence). Trimming removed 0 bases from V and 2 bases from J, with 13 bases in between. The CDR3 DNA follows: TGTGCCTGGAGTGTAGGCGGGGCCGAACAAGAGACCCAGTACTTC. Its protein product is CAWSVGGAEQETQYF.

The chain is built from TRBV4-1 and TRBJ2-2; no clear D. Germline CDR1 is MGHRA and CDR2 is YSYEKL. Deletions cut 1 base from V and 5 bases from J, with 17 bases between. The CDR3 is made up of 17 amino acids. CDR3 DNA sequence: TGCGCCAGCAGCCAAGTGGCTTTGGGGTTAGGGACCGGGGAGCTGTTTTTT. Protein sequence: CASSQVALGLGTGELFF.

The chain combines TRBV5-4 with TRBJ1-1, with D uncertain. The length of the CDR3 is 16 residues. Germline V lookup: CDR1 SGHNT, CDR2 YYREEE (reference sequence). The V and J ends lost 3 bases and 1 base respectively, with 16 bases between them. CDR3 protein: CASSSNSVERNTEAFF. Written as DNA, the CDR3 is TGTGCCAGCAGCTCGAACTCAGTGGAAAGGAACACTGAAGCTTTCTTT.

The CDR3 reads CASSYSANYGYTF. In nucleotides, the CDR3 is TGTGCCAGCAGTTACTCAGCTAACTATGGCTACACCTTC. This rearrangement joins TRBV6-6 to TRBJ1-2; no definite D call. Germline loops: CDR1 MNHNY, CDR2 SVGAGI (reference sequence). The CDR3 runs 13 residues. V was shortened by 0 bases and J by 0 bases, with 2 bases between the two germline ends.

This chain links TRBV11-2 with TRBJ2-1; a weak D match, TRBD1 (5 bases). V shed 1 base and J shed 4 bases, with 11 bases lying between them. CDR1 and CDR2 from the germline V gene are SGHAT and FQNNGV. The CDR3 extends over 15 amino acids. CDR3 sequence: CASSLVARDYNEQFF. The CDR3 DNA sequence: TGTGCCAGCAGCTTAGTCGCCAGGGATTACAATGAGCAGTTCTTC.